The next 9 T cell receptor beta chains were all read from a single sample in a study of T cell changes during pregnancy in multiple sclerosis. Here immunoSEQ multiplex PCR was the method, and the copy in TCRdb shows in-frame clones only, minus some. The table records more than 55,000 clones, approximately 94% of them present only once. This sample comprised CD8+ T cells from peripheral blood mononuclear cells, obtained in the third trimester of pregnancy. These receptors were collected from a female donor with multiple sclerosis, enrolled in a pregnancy study.

This chain's CDR3 is CASKEGGIQDQSYEQYF. CDR3 coding DNA: TGTGCCAGCAAGGAGGGAGGGATTCAAGACCAGTCCTACGAGCAGTACTTC. The chain is built from TRBV27 and TRBJ2-7; 7 bases fit TRBD2. Trimming cost V 7 bases and J 1 base; bases outside gene matches: 16. Germline lookup yields CDR1 MNHEY and CDR2 SMNVEV (reference sequence). The CDR3 runs 17 residues.

V gene TRBV7-2 combines with J gene TRBJ2-7; TRBD2 might be the D (5 bases). V gave up 2 bases and J gave up 3 bases, with 14 bases separating them. Germline CDR1 and CDR2: SGHTA and FQGNSA. The CDR3 runs 15 residues. CDR3 amino acids: CASSLWGIGDYEQYF. The CDR3 region has the DNA TGTGCCAGCAGCTTATGGGGTATCGGGGACTACGAGCAGTACTTC.

V is TRBV10-1 and J is TRBJ1-3; D is perhaps TRBD1 (6 bases). Germline CDR1 reads WNHNN; CDR2 reads SYGVQD (reference sequence). V was shortened by 8 bases and J by 1 base, with 12 bases between the two germline ends. The CDR3 covers 14 residues. The chain's CDR3 is CASWTVESGNTIYF. CDR3 coding DNA: TGCGCCAGCTGGACAGTGGAGTCTGGAAACACCATATATTTT.

This chain joins TRBV10-1 and TRBJ2-1; D not certain. This CDR3 has 13 amino acids. Trimming pared 6 bases from V and 3 bases from J, leaving 9 bases between. Germline lookup yields CDR1 WNHNN and CDR2 SYGVQD (reference sequence). The DNA for the CDR3 is TGCGCCAGCAGCCCTCGGAGCTACAATGAGCAGTTCTTC. Residues: CASSPRSYNEQFF.

The chain couples TRBV7-8 to TRBJ1-1, with D possibly being TRBD1 (5 bases). V was trimmed by 5 bases and J by 8 bases, leaving 12 bases between them. Germline V gene sequence: CDR1 SGHVS, CDR2 FQNEAQ. The CDR3 extends over 12 amino acids. CDR3 sequence: CASSPDSPEAFF. The CDR3 DNA is TGTGCCAGCAGCCCTGACAGCCCCGAAGCTTTCTTT.

The chain has TRBV10-3 and TRBJ2-2; 11 bases agree with TRBD2. The J segment lost 1 base and the V segment lost 0 bases, leaving 4 bases of the junction unmatched. The CDR3 length is 18 residues. Germline assignment: CDR1 ENHRY and CDR2 SYGVKD. The CDR3 region has the DNA TGTGCCATCAGTGAGTCTGGTAGCGGGAGGGGGAACACCGGGGAGCTGTTTTTT. It is translated as CAISESGSGRGNTGELFF.

This clone was observed a handful of times. This chain links TRBV4-1 with TRBJ1-5, with unresolved D. The CDR3 has 15 amino acids. Trimming removed 5 bases from V and 0 bases from J, with 11 bases in between. CDR1 is MGHRA and CDR2 is YSYEKL in the germline V gene. The CDR3, as DNA: TGCGCCAGCAGCTTCAACAGTGCTAGCAATCAGCCCCAGCATTTT. This encodes CASSFNSASNQPQHF.

The chain joins TRBV29-1 to TRBJ2-1, with 7 bases aligning to TRBD1. The J segment lost 7 bases and the V segment lost 1 base, leaving 7 bases of the junction unmatched. The CDR3 covers 14 residues. Germline CDR1 and CDR2: SQVTM and ANQGSEA. This CDR3 reads CSVEVPVRGNEQFF. In nucleotides, the CDR3 is TGCAGCGTTGAAGTTCCCGTCAGGGGGAATGAGCAGTTCTTC.

This clone was counted a single time. CDR3 amino acids: CASSQAMGTQNTEAFF. In DNA, the CDR3 is TGTGCCAGCAGCCAAGCCATGGGGACACAAAACACTGAAGCTTTCTTT. V usage is TRBV14 and J usage is TRBJ1-1, with a weak D call TRBD1 (6 bases). CDR1 is SGHDN and CDR2 is FVKESK in the germline V gene. This CDR3 has 16 amino acids. V dropped 1 base and J dropped 2 bases, with 14 bases sitting between them.